This record looks at one T cell receptor beta chain sequence and its context. This specimen belongs to a study of blood T cell repertoires in COVID-19. Study information: Spain, Italy and the United States supplied samples that represented acute and convalescent COVID-19. The cDNA or gDNA used as material had been derived from T cells, B-cell-depleted T cells, or PBMCs.

The J segment lost 7 bases and the V segment lost 4 bases, leaving 6 bases of the junction unmatched. The V gene's germline CDR1 is SGHTS and CDR2 YDEGEE. There are 16 residues in the CDR3. Authors' processing steps: Amplification from reference gene primers served as the basis for estimated nucleated cell counts. The assay was immunoSEQ multiplex PCR, and TCRdb's table has in-frame clones only and misses some. The D gene and trimming were derived from the DNA, and the V and J assignments and clone size from that table. The data contain approximately 90,000 clones, roughly nine tenths of them singletons.

The sample consisted of peripheral blood. This TCR was recovered from a man aged 50 to 60 with acute or convalescent COVID-19. The V and J genes are TRBV5-8 and TRBJ2-1; 15 bases align to TRBD2. The CDR3 is CASSGPGLAGGNEQFF. In DNA form, the CDR3 reads TGTGCCAGCAGCGGCCCGGGACTAGCGGGGGGAAATGAGCAGTTCTTC. The complete variable domain, with remaining parts taken from reference TRBV5-8 and TRBJ2-1, reads EAGVTQSPTHLIKTRGQQATLRCSPISGHTSVYWYQQALGLGLQFLLWYDEGEERNRGNFPPRFSGRQFPNYSSELNVNALELEDSALYLCASSGPGLAGGNEQFFGPGTRLTVL.